This T cell receptor (beta chain) was obtained from a study of blood T cell repertoires in COVID-19. The CDR3 length is 13 residues. CDR1 MNHEY and CDR2 SMNVEV come from the germline V gene (reference sequence). The V gene end was trimmed by 3 bases and the J gene end by 3 bases; junction bases not matched to a gene: 1. Assay: immunoSEQ multiplex PCR; the TCRdb copy retains only in-frame clones and omits some. Among 150,000 to 200,000 clones listed, roughly 90% were seen once. This TCR came from a woman in her fifties or sixties who had recovered from COVID-19. The chain joins TRBV27 to TRBJ2-7, with 8 bases aligning to TRBD1. The material sequenced was PBMCs or T cells enriched from blood (not recorded which). CDR3 sequence reads: CASSFTGGYEQYF. In DNA, the CDR3 is TGTGCCAGCAGTTTCACAGGGGGCTACGAGCAGTACTTC.